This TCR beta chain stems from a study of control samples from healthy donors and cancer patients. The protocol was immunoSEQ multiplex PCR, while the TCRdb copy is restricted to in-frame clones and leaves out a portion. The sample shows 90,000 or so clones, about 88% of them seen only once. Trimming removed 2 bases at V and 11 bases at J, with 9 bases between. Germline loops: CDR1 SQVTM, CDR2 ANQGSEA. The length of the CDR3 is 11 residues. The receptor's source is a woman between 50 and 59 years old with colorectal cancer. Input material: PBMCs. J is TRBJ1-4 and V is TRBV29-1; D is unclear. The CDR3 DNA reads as TGCAGCGTTGAACAGGCGGAGAAACTGTTTTTT. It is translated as CSVEQAEKLFF.